This T cell receptor (beta chain) stems from a study of blood T cells in healthy people across ages (dated by TCRdb to the mid-2010s). Background for the entire study: In model experiments, roughly one uniquely barcoded TCR beta cDNA molecule per two T cells was captured by template switching. Using the same blood draw, the study looked at two additional independent replicas of 1 million unique cDNA reads for two donors, one aged 18 to 30 and the other aged 80 or older. Age-related changes in TCR beta repertoire diversity were measured in the study by deep sequencing normalized with unique cDNA molecular identifiers. To avoid experimental bias, donors of different ages were spread randomly across the sequencing lanes. The donors were divided into four age groups: young (average around 17 years), middle-aged (over 35), aged (around 59) and long-lived (roughly 82). The paper as a whole reports these results and caveats: A strong correlation was found between observed TCR beta diversity and the percentage of naive T cells measured by flow cytometry. Compared with the aged group, the long-lived group had more naive CD4+ T cells, fewer expanded clones and increased TCR diversity, suggesting age selection. Observed TCR beta diversity per million T cells fell roughly linearly with age, and a significant reduction was already apparent by age around 36. Estimates of total diversity from one million sequenced T cells were regarded as lower bounds and underestimates. Bulk unsorted PBMC profiling prevented conclusive comparison of naive and antigen-experienced compartments. Because donor CMV infection status was unknown, age-related changes in expanded clonotypes were potentially confounded.

This clonotype was seen a handful of times. It has no known antigen specificity. Base qualities are missing; no much larger clone stands one base away. Library preparation was by 5' RACE. Sequencing was performed on an Illumina HiSeq 2500. A second about 7 to 11 cycle PCR used a sample-barcoded 5' primer and a J-beta primer mix. A template-switch 5' adaptor carrying 12 random nucleotides introduced a unique molecular identifier onto each TCR beta cDNA molecule. Each sample yielded at least 3 million CDR3-containing paired-end reads. First-strand cDNA synthesis was performed from all RNA using the Mint cDNA synthesis kit, with priming by a TRBC-specific oligonucleotide. After uracil-DNA glycosylase treatment, a first 18-cycle PCR used universal primers M1SS and BC2_uni_R on all cDNA. On the authors' methods: For normalization, 1 million high-quality reads, each with a distinct molecular identifier, were randomly selected from each sample. Reads with shared molecular identifiers were discarded instead of being binned into consensus sequences. MiTCR, run with a Q25 quality threshold and the strictest error-elimination algorithm, handled CDR3 identification, clonotype clustering and error correction. A nonparametric unseen species model using Euler transformation provided a lower-bound estimate of total TCR beta diversity. Starting from the raw public reads, TCRdb applied fastp trimming at Q25, assembled clones with MiXCR and retained in-frame beta chains. Rows are unified per CDR3 protein, each entry keeping the most common DNA and genes. The authors' filters were not applied to this entry. This sample is represented by fewer than 900,000 distinct CDR3 sequences; 35% to 40% of them were singletons. In total, the top ten clones hold roughly 13% of the sample.

The donors were under 40 Caucasian individuals from Russia, aged roughly 6 to 100 years, who were systemically healthy. Each donor gave 8 to 10 milliliters of peripheral blood, drawn into EDTA-treated Vacutainer tubes. PBMCs were isolated by Ficoll-Paque density-gradient centrifugation, with at least 7 million obtained per sample. Trizol reagent was used to extract total RNA from PBMCs, with at least 5 micrograms per sample. For every donor, an aliquot of PBMCs went through flow cytometry to measure the percentages of naive CD45RAhigh/CD27high T cells. V gives up 3 bases and J gives up 1 base, and the segment between their germline ends measures 21 bases. Its CDR3 holds 17 amino acids, cysteine through phenylalanine. Only CDR3 DNA remains: 51 bases, in frame from the first base. CDR1 and CDR2 (DFQATT, SNEGSKA) derive from the germline V gene (reference sequence).

The chain joins TRBV20-1 to TRBJ1-1; TRBD1 is a weak D gene call, 5 bases matching. The receptor was derived from a man younger than 35 in good health. The sample consisted of blood. In nucleotides, the sequence is TGCAGTGCTAGGGGCAGGGAGAGGTCGGGTACGAACACTGAAGCTTTCTTT. Translated, this is CSARGRERSGTNTEAFF.